This entry is about one TCR beta chain. The sample comes from a study of blood T cell repertoires in COVID-19. This CDR3 has 14 residues. Germline CDR1 and CDR2: SGHNT and YYREEE (reference sequence). The trim removed 6 bases at V and 0 bases at J, leaving 4 bases unmatched. Per the authors' pipeline: Estimation of nucleated cell counts relied on the amplification of reference gene primers. The protocol was immunoSEQ multiplex PCR, while the TCRdb copy is restricted to in-frame clones and leaves out a portion. Clone size and the V and J calls come from that table; the DNA yielded D and trimming. The table lists over 600,000 clones, around 90% of them singletons.

The source is a woman aged 18-29 years with acute or convalescent COVID-19. Sequenced sample: peripheral blood. The gene calls are TRBV5-4 and TRBJ1-1, with 8 positions matching TRBD1. CDR3 sequence reads: CASTLTGVNTEAFF. For the CDR3, the DNA is TGTGCCAGCACCCTGACAGGGGTGAACACTGAAGCTTTCTTT.